The 14 T cell receptor beta chains in this list originate from one sample, sequenced in a study of identical twins (dated by TCRdb to the mid-2010s). Library preparation was by 5' RACE. Instrument on record: Illumina HiSeq 2000. TCRdb reprocessed the public reads (quality trimming at Q25 with fastp, clone calling with MiXCR) and kept in-frame beta chains. Rows merge per CDR3 protein into single entries with the most common DNA and genes. The sample data list about 570,000 distinct CDR3 sequences, and 7.5% to 10% of these were observed just once. Of the sample, 2.5% to 3.5% is held by the ten largest clones. The sample was also linked to a second study, of yellow fever vaccine responses in identical twins.

What was sequenced was PBMCs. These receptors all come from a woman younger than 30 in good health.

This chain joins TRBV11-2 and TRBJ2-5; 8 positions agree with TRBD2. Germline V gene lookup returns CDR1 SGHAT and CDR2 FQNNGV. This CDR3 is built from 18 residues. V was pared by 3 bases and J by 0 bases, with 12 bases of the junction left unmatched. In nucleotides, the CDR3 is TGTGCCAGCAGCTTTTGGACCGAAGCGGGAGTATACCAAGAGACCCAGTACTTC. It codes for CASSFWTEAGVYQETQYF.

The genes are TRBV5-1 and TRBJ2-3, with D maybe TRBD2 (6 bases). V was trimmed by 4 bases and J by 1 base, leaving 16 bases between them. This CDR3 contains 16 residues. Germline CDR1 and CDR2: SGHRS and YFSETQ. The CDR3 sequence: CASSPIWRGRTDTQYF. The CDR3, as DNA: TGCGCCAGCAGCCCCATCTGGAGGGGACGCACAGATACGCAGTATTTT.

For the CDR3, the DNA is TGTGCCAGCAGCTCTGGACAGGGTACTGAGACCCAGTACTTC. Residues: CASSSGQGTETQYF. The chain has TRBV7-9 and TRBJ2-5, with 8 bases fitting TRBD1. V lost 4 bases to trimming and J lost 5 bases; unmatched junction nucleotides: 6. The CDR3 consists of 14 residues. In germline, CDR1 is SEHNR, CDR2 FQNEAQ (reference sequence).

The chain has TRBV7-2 and TRBJ2-7; TRBD2 is a possible D gene (6 bases). The V gene's germline CDR1 is SGHTA and CDR2 FQGNSA. This CDR3 has 17 residues. With 0 bases removed from V and 7 bases from J, the gap between germline ends came to 22 bases. The chain's CDR3 is CASSLAFGGLAYGEQYF. In DNA, the CDR3 is TGTGCCAGCAGCTTAGCATTCGGGGGACTGGCGTACGGAGAGCAGTACTTC.

This clonotype was counted many times. The gene calls are TRBV4-3 and TRBJ1-5; possible D gene TRBD1, 6 bases. The CDR3 extends over 15 amino acids. Looked up from germline, CDR1 is LGHNA and CDR2 is YSLEER. V was shortened by 1 base and J by 5 bases, with 12 bases between the two germline ends. This CDR3 reads CASSQVLGAHQPQHF. The CDR3 region has the DNA TGCGCCAGCAGCCAAGTTCTGGGGGCCCATCAGCCCCAGCATTTT.

V usage is TRBV3-1 and J usage is TRBJ2-6; TRBD1 agrees at 8 bases. This CDR3 region has 18 residues. Germline V gene lookup returns CDR1 LGHDT and CDR2 YNNKEL (reference sequence). The V gene end was trimmed by 1 base and the J gene end by 3 bases; junction bases not matched to a gene: 8. The CDR3 sequence: CASSQAWDRLLGANVLTF. The CDR3 DNA reads as TGTGCCAGCAGCCAAGCCTGGGACAGGCTACTTGGGGCCAACGTCCTGACTTTC.

This clonotype was detected ten times or more. This chain joins TRBV6-5 and TRBJ2-5; D remains unclear. V was pared by 2 bases and J by 2 bases, with 6 bases between. This CDR3 contains 13 residues. Per germline, CDR1 MNHEY and CDR2 SVGAGI. The CDR3 nucleotides read TGTGCCAGCAGTTACAGATCACAAGAGACCCAGTACTTC. It codes for CASSYRSQETQYF.

The chain links TRBV7-3 to TRBJ1-2, with D possibly being TRBD1 (5 bases). CDR3 size: 15 residues. Between the trimmed V and J ends, which lost 5 bases and 1 base, there was a span of 14 bases. Germline lookup yields CDR1 SGHTA and CDR2 FQGTGA. The CDR3 bases are TGTGCCAGCAGCCCCCATGGGGCCGGTAACTATGGCTACACCTTC. Translation gives CASSPHGAGNYGYTF.

J is TRBJ2-7 and V is TRBV5-5; D not certain. The CDR3 spans 12 residues. V was cut by 3 bases and J by 7 bases, with 11 bases left in between. Per the germline V gene, CDR1 is SGHKS and CDR2 is YYEKEE (reference sequence). CDR3 loop: CASSSHPWEQYF. The DNA of the CDR3 is TGTGCCAGCAGCTCCCACCCCTGGGAGCAGTACTTC.

J is TRBJ2-3 and V is TRBV10-3, with a tentative D call TRBD2 (6 bases). V gave up 6 bases and J gave up 4 bases, with 17 bases separating them. From germline, CDR1 is ENHRY and CDR2 SYGVKD. CDR3 length: 15 residues. CDR3 region: CAISPQTSRADTQYF. CDR3 DNA sequence: TGTGCCATCAGCCCACAGACTAGTCGGGCAGATACGCAGTATTTT.

This clonotype was observed many times. The chain carries TRBV15 and TRBJ2-7; the match to TRBD2 covers 8 bases. The J segment lost 5 bases and the V segment lost 2 bases, leaving 5 bases of the junction unmatched. Germline assignment: CDR1 LNHNV and CDR2 YYDKDF (reference sequence). This CDR3 has 14 amino acids. CDR3 amino acids: CATSRTGGFNEQYF. In DNA form, the CDR3 reads TGTGCCACCAGCAGAACGGGGGGGTTCAACGAGCAGTACTTC. The whole variable domain, filled in from reference TRBV15 and TRBJ2-7, reads DAMVIQNPRYQVTQFGKPVTLSCSQTLNHNVMYWYQQKSSQAPKLLFHYYDKDFNNEADTPDNFQSRRPNTSFCFLDIRSPGLGDTAMYLCATSRTGGFNEQYFGPGTRLTVT.

Only a few counts were recorded for this clonotype. V and J are TRBV19 and TRBJ2-1; TRBD1 agrees at 9 bases. This CDR3 region has 15 residues. V shed 5 bases, J shed 7 bases, and the junction held 9 bases outside the gene matches. Germline CDR1 reads LNHDA; CDR2 reads SQIVND (reference sequence). CDR3 amino acids: CASSPTGGSHNEQFF. CDR3 sequence (DNA): TGTGCCAGTAGTCCCACAGGGGGCTCGCATAATGAGCAGTTCTTC.

The chain recombines TRBV20-1 with TRBJ2-7; 7 bases line up with TRBD2. Trimming at V came to 4 bases and at J to 3 bases, leaving 9 bases not matched to a gene. Per the germline V gene, CDR1 is DFQATT and CDR2 is SNEGSKA (reference sequence). This CDR3 region has 14 residues. CDR3: CSANKRGSYYEQYF. CDR3 DNA sequence: TGCAGTGCTAACAAGCGGGGCTCCTACTACGAGCAGTACTTC.

This clonotype was seen a handful of times. The CDR3 loop is CASSQVLGTSGRSTYEQYF. CDR3 DNA: TGTGCCAGCAGCCAAGTTCTCGGGACTAGCGGGAGATCGACCTACGAGCAGTACTTC. This sequence joins TRBV4-2 and TRBJ2-7; 14 positions agree with TRBD2. The CDR3 is 19 amino acids. V lost 1 base to trimming and J lost 2 bases; unmatched junction nucleotides: 10. CDR1 and CDR2 (germline): LGHNA, YNFKEQ.